The source of this TCR beta chain is a study of cytomegalovirus exposure and HLA in healthy donors. This PCR relied on a set of 60 Vbeta primers and 13 Jbeta primers. The table came from immunoSEQ multiplex PCR; TCRdb's copy has only in-frame clones and leaves some out. Among around 130,000 clones listed, 77% were seen once. CDR3 size: 11 residues. V shed 1 base and J shed 8 bases, with 6 bases lying between them. Germline CDR1 is SGHRS and CDR2 is YFSETQ. Sequencing input: PBMCs. The chain employs TRBV5-1 and TRBJ1-1; D may be TRBD1 (6 bases). The clonotype comes from a man between 18 and 35 years old in good health and CMV-seropositive. This CDR3 reads CASSLTGEAFF. In DNA form, the CDR3 reads TGCGCCAGCAGCTTGACAGGGGAAGCTTTCTTT.